This T cell receptor (beta chain) derives from a study of blood T cell repertoires in COVID-19 (TCRdb year 2020). For context, the study as a whole: Samples from collaborators originated in the United States, Italy and Spain and spanned both the acute and convalescent phases of COVID-19. The prospective study material was composed of cDNA or gDNA derived from T cells, B-cell-depleted T cells, or PBMCs. Deeply sampled blood TCRbeta repertoires from subjects exposed to, actively infected with, or recovered from COVID-19 were included in the dataset. The repertoires were made available in a free public database intended to serve as a resource for research on the immune response to SARS-CoV-2. The samples were drawn from two sources: the first 160 participants of the ongoing ImmuneRACE study, and 1,254 subjects contributed by 6 global collaborators. Nearly every sample came with metadata listing a de-identified subject ID, COVID-19 status, age in years and sex. Where available, HLA class I and class II types were taken from metadata supplied by the sample provider and were not determined by assay-based typing.

The V end loses 6 bases and the J end loses 8 bases, and a stretch of 22 bases separates them. CDR1 and CDR2 were assigned from the germline V gene as MNHEY and SVGEGT. The CDR3 numbers 16 residues from cysteine through phenylalanine. Only the CDR3 region is kept as DNA, spanning 48 bases read in frame from base 1. Overall study results and their limits: Clinical and demographic metadata were provided uncurated, with the amount varying by source and participant.

TCRbeta CDR3 regions were amplified from genomic DNA using the immunoSEQ Assay, a bias-controlled multiplex PCR. In the original analysis: The number of nucleated cells in each sample was estimated from the amplification of reference gene primers within the assay. To quantify the absolute abundance of each unique TCRbeta CDR3 rearrangement, sequence reads were collapsed and filtered. For each sample, productive Simpson clonality was calculated as the square root of Simpson's diversity index over productive rearrangements. The table comes from immuneACCESS by way of TCRdb, which keeps in-frame sequences with V and J called. Part of the clones is missing from these tables; in studies checked, under half for an unresolved V gene and the rest for unknown reasons. V and J calls and clone size are given by that table; D and trimming were obtained from the DNA. This sample is represented by fewer than 25,000 clones; approximately 80% of them were singletons. The top ten clonotypes cover over 6.5% of the sample.

This clone has just a few counts. No antigen is known for it. No qualities accompany the bases; no much larger clone lies one base away. The collaborating institutions used their own protocols to collect whole blood in K2EDTA tubes. For TCRbeta analysis, collaborator samples were shipped as frozen whole blood, as isolated PBMCs, or as DNA extracted from either sample type. This clonotype was sampled from a man aged 65-85 years with acute or convalescent COVID-19. The sample consisted of peripheral blood. The chain is encoded by TRBV6-2 or TRBV6-3 joined to TRBJ1-4; the D gene remains uncertain. The CDR3 amino acid sequence is: CASRPDPGHGGEKLFF. The nucleotides read TGTGCCAGCAGGCCTGACCCCGGGCACGGCGGGGAAAAACTGTTTTTT.